The next 16 T cell receptor beta chains were all read from a single sample in a study of blood T cell repertoires in COVID-19. Sequencing was performed with immunoSEQ multiplex PCR; in TCRdb, only in-frame clones are kept and a portion is missing. The repertoire consists of roughly 300,000 clones, with around 90% occurring once and the leading ten covering around 1.1%. The sequencing sample was made of PBMCs or T cells enriched from blood (not recorded which). All receptors derive from a woman aged 25-40 years who had recovered from COVID-19.

This clone was counted between two and nine times. This rearrangement joins TRBV27 to TRBJ2-1, with 9 nucleotides matching TRBD2. After removal of 7 bases from V and 8 bases from J, the junction contained 15 bases not matched to a gene. From germline, CDR1 is MNHEY and CDR2 SMNVEV (reference sequence). CDR3 length: 16 amino acids. The CDR3 region is CASIHLGASGIDEQFF. In nucleotides, the CDR3 is TGTGCCAGCATTCACCTCGGGGCTAGCGGGATCGATGAGCAGTTCTTC.

This clone was observed a handful of times. The rearrangement uses TRBV28 and TRBJ1-2; 7 positions agree with TRBD1. The CDR3 covers 13 residues. V trimming: 8 bases; J trimming: 8 bases; junction bases outside the gene matches: 11. Germline V gives CDR1 MDHEN, CDR2 SYDVKM. The CDR3 region has the DNA TGTGCCAGCCGTAGGGGGCGTACTGCCGGCTACACCTTC. This sequence encodes CASRRGRTAGYTF.

The V gene is TRBV14, the J gene TRBJ2-1; 15 nucleotides match TRBD2. Germline assignment: CDR1 SGHDN and CDR2 FVKESK. With 4 bases clipped from V and 2 bases from J, the junction kept 3 bases outside the gene matches. The CDR3 extends over 17 amino acids. DNA for the CDR3: TGTGCCAGCAGCCGCGGACTAGCGGGAGGGCCCTACAATGAGCAGTTCTTC. Translation gives CASSRGLAGGPYNEQFF.

J is TRBJ2-3 and V is TRBV7-9; TRBD1 matches 7 bases. The CDR3 has 17 amino acids. Germline V lookup: CDR1 SEHNR, CDR2 FQNEAQ (reference sequence). V shed 3 bases, J shed 0 bases, and the junction held 9 bases outside the gene matches. The CDR3 region has the DNA TGTGCCAGCAGCTTCTGGGACAGTGGGGTGAGCACAGATACGCAGTATTTT. It encodes CASSFWDSGVSTDTQYF. The entire variable domain, with the rest obtained from reference TRBV7-9 and TRBJ2-3, is as follows: DTGVSQNPRHKITKRGQNVTFRCDPISEHNRLYWYRQTLGQGPEFLTYFQNEAQLEKSRLLSDRFSAERPKGSFSTLEIQRTEQGDSAMYLCASSFWDSGVSTDTQYFGPGTRLTVL.

The genes are TRBV4-1 and TRBJ2-1; 8 nucleotides line up with TRBD2. The germline V gene has CDR1 MGHRA and CDR2 YSYEKL. The CDR3 has 15 amino acids. V lost 4 bases and J lost 1; bases outside the gene matches: 3. The CDR3 sequence: CASSLQRGSYNEQFF. CDR3 nucleotides: TGCGCCAGCAGCCTTCAGCGGGGGTCCTACAATGAGCAGTTCTTC.

The chain joins TRBV7-2 to TRBJ1-2; D not certain. The CDR3 is 14 residues long. V was trimmed by 0 bases and J by 7 bases, leaving 12 bases between them. Germline V CDR1 and CDR2: SGHTA, FQGNSA. CDR3 bases: TGTGCCAGCAGCTTAGCGGTTCGACATACTGGCTACACCTTC. As protein: CASSLAVRHTGYTF. Using reference TRBV7-2 and TRBJ1-2 for the parts outside the CDR3, the full variable domain is GAGVSQSPSNKVTEKGKDVELRCDPISGHTALYWYRQSLGQGLEFLIYFQGNSAPDKSGLPSDRFSAERTGGSVSTLTIQRTQQEDSAVYLCASSLAVRHTGYTFGSGTRLTVV.

The genes are TRBV28 and TRBJ1-1; possibly TRBD1 for D (6 bases). The CDR3 consists of 15 residues. V lost 6 bases and J lost 1, with 15 bases in between. Germline CDR1 is MDHEN and CDR2 is SYDVKM. The CDR3 here is CASSPPRGGNTEAFF. CDR3 in DNA: TGTGCCAGCAGCCCCCCAAGGGGGGGGAACACTGAAGCTTTCTTT.

The chain combines TRBV3-1 (or the pseudogene TRBV3-2) with TRBJ1-4, with D possibly matching TRBD1 (6 bases). Germline loops: CDR1 LGHDT, CDR2 YNNKEL (reference sequence). The CDR3 loop spans 12 amino acids. V lost 2 bases and J lost 13, with 11 bases in between. The CDR3 nucleotides read TGTGCCAGCAGCCAACAGGGAGGGGGACTGTTTTTT. This gives the protein CASSQQGGGLFF.

This chain joins TRBV3-1 (or the pseudogene TRBV3-2) and TRBJ2-7; D is ambiguous. The CDR3 extends over 15 amino acids. The V gene's germline CDR1 is LGHDT and CDR2 YNNKEL (reference sequence). Trimming removed 0 bases from V and 0 bases from J, with 9 bases in between. Written as DNA, the CDR3 is TGTGCCAGCAGCCAAGACACGAAGAGCTCCTACGAGCAGTACTTC. Protein sequence: CASSQDTKSSYEQYF.

J is TRBJ1-4 and V is TRBV6-5; 7 nucleotides line up with TRBD1. CDR1 is MNHEY and CDR2 is SVGAGI in the germline V gene. J lost 1 base, V lost 6 bases, and 5 bases had no gene match. The CDR3 has 15 residues. CDR3 protein: CASSRGFGTNEKLFF. The CDR3 DNA sequence: TGTGCCAGCAGCAGGGGGTTCGGAACTAATGAAAAACTGTTTTTT.

V gene TRBV7-2 combines with J gene TRBJ1-1; D unresolved. Trimming pared 2 bases from V and 1 base from J, leaving 14 bases between. CDR1 is SGHTA, CDR2 FQGNSA, per germline. The CDR3 covers 16 residues. Here the CDR3 reads CASSLIPWRSNTEAFF. The CDR3 DNA reads TGTGCCAGCAGCTTAATACCGTGGCGGTCGAACACTGAAGCTTTCTTT.

This clone was seen repeatedly, ten times or more. This chain links TRBV18 with TRBJ1-3; no clear D gene. Trimming shortened V by 8 bases and J by 3 bases, and 17 bases separated the two germline ends. The V gene's germline CDR1 is KGHSH and CDR2 LQKENI. The CDR3 has 15 residues. The CDR3 loop is CASTPAERLGNTIYF. In DNA form, the CDR3 reads TGTGCCAGCACCCCCGCGGAACGCCTTGGAAACACCATATATTTT.

The chain couples TRBV9 to TRBJ2-1, with 8 bases aligning to TRBD2. This CDR3 contains 19 residues. The V gene's germline CDR1 is SGDLS and CDR2 YYNGEE. The ends lost 1 base at V and 0 bases at J; junction bases unmatched: 12. The CDR3 DNA follows: TGTGCCAGCAGCGTAAAGCGGGAGCCCCGCCTGAGCTCCTACAATGAGCAGTTCTTC. Amino acid sequence: CASSVKREPRLSSYNEQFF.

In the case of this clone: Other DNA sequences within the sample encode an identical CDR3. The chain links TRBV19 to TRBJ2-1; D possibly corresponds to TRBD2 (5 bases). V lost 4 bases and J lost 2, with 9 bases in between. The CDR3 length is 14 residues. The V gene's germline CDR1 is LNHDA and CDR2 SQIVND (reference sequence). The CDR3 loop reads CASSRGLAYNEQFF. The CDR3 DNA reads as TGTGCCAGTAGTAGAGGACTTGCCTACAATGAGCAGTTCTTC.

This chain links TRBV5-4 with TRBJ2-7; 9 bases align to TRBD1. This CDR3 has 13 residues. The germline gives CDR1 SGHNT, CDR2 YYREEE (reference sequence). Trimming at V came to 4 bases and at J to 5 bases, leaving 4 bases not matched to a gene. CDR3: CASSLQGADEQYF. The CDR3 DNA follows: TGTGCCAGCAGCCTACAGGGGGCCGACGAGCAGTACTTC.

This chain connects TRBV28 to TRBJ1-4; D uncertain. The germline V and J ends were trimmed by 6 bases and 5 bases, with 13 bases remaining between them. Germline V gene data show CDR1 as MDHEN and CDR2 as SYDVKM. CDR3 size: 14 residues. The chain's CDR3 is CASRKTGPNEKLFF. The CDR3 region has the DNA TGTGCCAGCAGAAAGACGGGTCCCAATGAAAAACTGTTTTTT.